This T cell receptor beta chain was sequenced during a study of T-cell memory formation after mild COVID-19 (dated by TCRdb to the early 2020s). Study-level background: Most TCR sequence clusters were specific to one of the two donors. T-cell clones expanding and contracting after mild COVID-19 in a couple of donors were tracked by longitudinal TCRalpha and TCRbeta repertoire sequencing. The cohort comprised two young, previously healthy adult volunteers, one female and one male. The investigation overall reported the following: The second-wave clones that peaked on day 37 were not confirmed to be SARS-CoV-2 specific. The study covered only a couple of mild cases, and larger cohorts including severe cases with pre-infection samples were considered necessary. Contracting CD4+ clones turned up mainly in the CM and EM memory subsets, whereas EMRA was where CD8+ clones were enriched. Clones contracting from day 15 to 85 had balanced CD4/CD8 phenotypes, while a second wave expanding from day 15 to 37 was biased towards CD4+. Some responding clones were detected in pre-infection memory, which suggested that pre-existing cross-reactive memory T cells had joined the SARS-CoV-2 response.

The sample was run on an Illumina NovaSeq 6000. TCRalpha and TCRbeta cDNA libraries were constructed by 5'RACE with constant-segment primers, with sample barcodes and unique molecular identifiers being introduced. RNA was extracted from every sample with Trizol reagent. The libraries were amplified in two PCR steps, and the second step added a second sample barcode and Illumina TruSeq adapters. Sequencing of libraries was performed on an Illumina NovaSeq with 2 x 150 bp paired-end reads. The source study handled its data this way. Demultiplexing of reads and collapsing into UMI-guided consensus sequences were performed with migec v1.2.7. Using mixcr v2.1.11, UMI consensuses were aligned to TRA and TRB V and J templates and then assembled into clonotypes. A clonotype was counted as expanded or contracted only when both edgeR and NoisET called the clonotype significant, with the noise models trained on biological replicates. For edgeR calls, the thresholds were a false discovery rate-adjusted p below 0.01 and a log2 fold-change of 1. As an exploratory analysis of dynamics, max-normalized trajectories of the 1000 most abundant clonotypes were examined by PCA with hierarchical clustering. The CD4 or CD8 phenotype of responding clones was assigned using the separately sequenced CD4+ and CD8+ repertoires. TCRdb applied fastp at Q25 and MiXCR to the public reads, then kept only in-frame beta chains. Each entry merges the rows of one CDR3 protein and shows their most common DNA and genes. Here the V and J calls rest on TCRdb's processing, not on the authors' analysis. Here the sample has some 64,000 distinct CDR3 sequences; about a tenth occur a single time. About 1.1% of the sample belongs to the ten largest clones.

Ficoll-Paque density gradient centrifugation was the method used to isolate PBMCs. This clonotype has a count of ten or more. No cognate antigen has been identified for it. One base away there is no much larger clone; base qualities are not given. CDR3 length: 14 amino acids, cysteine to phenylalanine. Left in the record is the CDR3 DNA by itself, 42 bases read in frame from the first base. Relative to germline, V is missing 5 bases and J is missing 1 base, with 2 bases of the junction outside any gene match. Sequences KGHSH (CDR1) and LQKENI (CDR2) are obtained from the germline V gene. Recombination connected TRBV18 to TRBJ1-1, with 9 bases matching TRBD1. This clonotype was sampled from a man aged 18 to 30 who had mild COVID-19 (a few samples of this study predate the infection). The sample titles of this study are shuffled in the database, so cell type and time point are left out; the donor was told from shared clones. The sequenced sample consisted of PBMCs or a T cell subset sorted from them (not recorded which). The CDR3 protein: CASSSDRGNTEAFF. The base sequence is TGTGCCAGCTCATCGGACAGGGGGAACACTGAAGCTTTCTTT. When the CDR3 is completed using the reference TRBV18 and TRBJ1-1 genes on either side, the full variable domain is NAGVMQNPRHLVRRRGQEARLRCSPMKGHSHVYWYRQLPEEGLKFMVYLQKENIIDESGMPKERFSAEFPKEGPSILRIQQVVRGDSAAYFCASSSDRGNTEAFFGQGTRLTVV.